This T cell receptor (beta chain) is from a study of blood T cell repertoires in COVID-19. Turning to the study itself: Researchers got acute and convalescent COVID-19 samples from the United States, Italy and Spain. PBMCs, B-cell-depleted T cells, or T cells were the source of the cDNA or gDNA that made up the material.

Original processing notes: Reference gene primer amplification gave nucleated cell count estimates. Method: immunoSEQ multiplex PCR; TCRdb's copy keeps in-frame clones and lacks some. V, J and clone size were drawn from that table, and D and trimming were deduced from the DNA. The table includes about 140,000 clones, around 80% detected once. Sequenced sample: peripheral blood. This clonotype originated in a man aged 55 to 70 with acute or convalescent COVID-19.

CDR3 sequence: CASSLGEASVYEQYF. Written as DNA, the CDR3 is TGCGCCAGCAGCTTGGGCGAGGCTAGCGTATACGAGCAGTACTTC. The chain links TRBV5-1 to TRBJ2-7; a possible D gene is TRBD2 (6 bases). Germline CDR1 reads SGHRS; CDR2 reads YFSETQ. The CDR3 spans 15 residues. Trimming shortened V by 0 bases and J by 4 bases, and 14 bases separated the two germline ends.